This TCR beta chain appears in the sequencing data of a study of T-cell reconstitution after alpha-beta-depleted transplantation in children. Broader study findings: A year post-transplant, T-cell counts and diversity derived mostly from newly produced T cells. Alpha-beta T cells present about two months after transplant were reported to originate from several hundred expanded graft clones.

This clonotype came up many times. The antigen is not known. With V trimmed by 1 base and J by 4 bases, 11 bases remained unmatched. Germline CDR1 reads MNHEY; CDR2 reads SVGAGI. The CDR3 is made up of 17 amino acids. For TCRbeta, the library was prepared with unique molecular identifiers. MiXCR, run by TCRdb on the PCR reads, gives a single entry per CDR3 protein. Counted here are approximately 300,000 distinct CDR3 sequences, around 10% occurring once; the ten biggest clones make up 20% to 30%. This clonotype originated in a male patient between 2 and 10 years old who had a stem cell transplant for chronic granulomatous disease, so the T cells may come from the graft donor. The V gene is TRBV6-5, the J gene TRBJ2-5; 8 bases line up with TRBD2. The sequencing used peripheral blood, collected 180 days after TCRalphabeta/CD19-depleted stem cell transplant. For the CDR3, the DNA is TGTGCCAGCAGTTACTTTCGGGGGGGAACCTCGGGAGAGACCCAGTACTTC. Protein product: CASSYFRGGTSGETQYF.